Below are 21 T cell receptor beta chains sequenced from a single sample in a study of CD8+CD57+ T cells in acquired aplastic anemia. Patients who underwent sequencing had shown CD8+CD57+ cell expansion by flow cytometry. TCR beta VDJ combinations and CDR3 sequences were profiled from genomic DNA. TCRdb used MiXCR to reprocess the reads, holding one entry per CDR3 protein. The table includes about 180,000 distinct CDR3 sequences, around 50% detected once. Source material: sorted CD4+, CD8+, or CD8+CD57+ T cells (not recorded which) from PBMCs. These receptor sequences come from a human donor with aplastic anemia.

The chain recombines TRBV7-9 with TRBJ2-7; no firm D call. The CDR3 is 10 amino acids. Germline values: CDR1 SEHNR, CDR2 FQNEAQ (reference sequence). Trimming left V 0 bases short and J 9 bases short, with 3 bases between. The CDR3 nucleotides are TGTGCCAGCAGCTTAGCGCGGCAGTACTTC. Encoded protein: CASSLARQYF.

The rearrangement uses TRBV19 and TRBJ1-1; a possible D gene is TRBD1 (6 bases). The V gene's germline CDR1 is LNHDA and CDR2 SQIVND (reference sequence). Trimming cost V 9 bases and J 1 base, with 24 bases left between them. The CDR3 spans 17 residues. Here the CDR3 reads CASRLGVGGGKNTEAFF. CDR3 in DNA: TGTGCCAGCCGGTTGGGTGTGGGAGGGGGGAAGAACACTGAAGCTTTCTTT.

The V gene is TRBV2, the J gene TRBJ2-5; a weak D match, TRBD1 (6 bases). Trimming took off 2 bases at V and 4 bases at J, with 14 bases between the two ends. The CDR3 totals 15 residues. CDR1 and CDR2 from the germline V gene are SNHLY and FYNNEI. The CDR3 loop is CASSEFFGGAETQYF. CDR3 DNA sequence: TGTGCCAGCAGTGAATTTTTTGGGGGCGCAGAGACCCAGTACTTC. The full variable domain, completed using reference TRBV2 and TRBJ2-5, is EPEVTQTPSHQVTQMGQEVILRCVPISNHLYFYWYRQILGQKVEFLVSFYNNEISEKSEIFDDQFSVERPDGSNFTLKIRSTKLEDSAMYFCASSEFFGGAETQYFGPGTRLLVL.

The chain uses TRBV6-1 and TRBJ1-1, with a tentative D call TRBD1 (5 bases). CDR3 length: 16 amino acids. Trimming took 2 bases from V and 2 from J, leaving 15 bases between them. Germline assignment: CDR1 MNHNS and CDR2 SASEGT. In DNA, the CDR3 is TGTGCCAGCAGTGAATTGTCAGCTCAGGGAAACACTGAAGCTTTCTTT. Protein product: CASSELSAQGNTEAFF.

V and J are TRBV5-5 and TRBJ2-3; D possibly corresponds to TRBD1 (5 bases). Germline lookup yields CDR1 SGHKS and CDR2 YYEKEE (reference sequence). V shed 6 bases and J shed 6 bases, with 11 bases lying between them. The CDR3 is 12 amino acids. The CDR3 nucleotides read TGTGCCAGCACCCTTGGGGCGGATACGCAGTATTTT. It specifies CASTLGADTQYF. Full variable domain (missing parts from reference TRBV5-5 and TRBJ2-3): DAGVTQSPTHLIKTRGQQVTLRCSPISGHKSVSWYQQVLGQGPQFIFQYYEKEERGRGNFPDRFSARQFPNYSSELNVNALLLGDSALYLCASTLGADTQYFGPGTRLTVL.

The sample holds a few counts of this clonotype. Possible read error: a much larger clone is one base away. This sequence joins TRBV7-6 and TRBJ2-2; no definite D call. V gave up 0 bases and J gave up 5 bases, with 10 bases separating them. This CDR3 has 15 residues. The germline V gene has CDR1 SGHVS and CDR2 FNYEAQ. The CDR3, as DNA: TGTGCCAGCAGCTTAGCTGCGTGGGGAACCGGGGAGCTGTTTTTT. This encodes CASSLAAWGTGELFF.

This clonotype was seen at least ten times. A junction end diverges from the germline sequence, so it may reflect a read error. The rearrangement joins TRBV7-6 to TRBJ1-6; D gene unclear. From germline, CDR1 is SGHVS and CDR2 FNYEAQ. This CDR3 has 14 residues. CDR3 residues: CTSSISDYNSPLHF. The CDR3 coding sequence is TGTACCAGCAGCATCAGCGACTATAATTCACCCCTCCACTTT.

V and J are TRBV25-1 and TRBJ2-7; possibly TRBD2 for D (7 bases). CDR1 and CDR2 from the germline V gene are MGHDK and SYGVNS. The CDR3 is 12 amino acids. The V and J ends lost 8 bases and 7 bases respectively, with 15 bases between them. The CDR3 nucleotides are TGTGCCAGCTCTAGGGGGGGGCGTGAGCAGTACTTC. Its translation: CASSRGGREQYF.

V is TRBV2 and J is TRBJ1-2; 7 positions match TRBD1. The CDR3 has 12 residues. CDR1 and CDR2 (germline): SNHLY, FYNNEI. J was trimmed by 8 bases and V by 6 bases; bases with no gene match: 6. The CDR3 reads CASRGTVQGYTF. DNA for the CDR3: TGTGCCAGCAGGGGGACAGTCCAGGGCTACACCTTC.

V usage is TRBV29-1 and J usage is TRBJ1-1, with D unclear. Trimming pared 2 bases from V and 0 bases from J, leaving 13 bases between. In germline, CDR1 is SQVTM, CDR2 ANQGSEA. This CDR3 contains 15 residues. The CDR3 sequence is CSVEQTQRMNTEAFF. CDR3 bases: TGCAGCGTTGAACAGACACAAAGGATGAACACTGAAGCTTTCTTT. Filled out from reference TRBV29-1 and TRBJ1-1, the complete variable domain reads SAVISQKPSRDICQRGTSLTIQCQVDSQVTMMFWYRQQPGQSLTLIATANQGSEATYESGFVIDKFPISRPNLTFSTLTVSNMSPEDSSIYLCSVEQTQRMNTEAFFGQGTRLTVV.

The chain joins TRBV7-3 to TRBJ2-7, with D perhaps matching TRBD2 (5 bases). Germline V gene lookup returns CDR1 SGHTA and CDR2 FQGTGA. The CDR3 runs to 15 residues. V dropped 2 bases and J dropped 1 base, with 12 bases sitting between them. The CDR3 sequence is CASSLAEGISYEQYF. In DNA, the CDR3 is TGTGCCAGCAGCTTAGCAGAGGGAATTTCCTACGAGCAGTACTTC.

This clonotype was seen repeatedly, ten times or more. This chain joins TRBV9 and TRBJ2-3; tentatively, D is TRBD1 or TRBD2 (6 bases each). Germline-derived CDR1 and CDR2 are SGDLS and YYNGEE. CDR3 size: 18 residues. The V and J ends lost 3 bases and 2 bases respectively, with 22 bases between them. DNA of the CDR3: TGTGCCAGCAGCGAAAACCAAGGTTGGGGGGCCCCCACAGATACGCAGTATTTT. Its translation is CASSENQGWGAPTDTQYF.

V is TRBV2 and J is TRBJ1-2; D uncertain. Trimming cost V 1 base and J 6 bases, with 12 bases left between them. The CDR3 loop spans 14 amino acids. Germline assignment: CDR1 SNHLY and CDR2 FYNNEI. This CDR3 reads CASSEGPGWDGYTF. The CDR3 region has the DNA TGTGCCAGCAGTGAAGGCCCGGGGTGGGATGGCTACACCTTC.

This clonotype came up many times. In DNA, the CDR3 is TGTGCCAGTAGTATCCGGTCGCCCGGGACCGGAGGGGACAACACTGAAGCTTTCTTT. It codes for CASSIRSPGTGGDNTEAFF. This chain connects TRBV19 to TRBJ1-1; a possible D gene is TRBD1 (5 bases). Germline assignment: CDR1 LNHDA and CDR2 SQIVND (reference sequence). This CDR3 contains 19 residues. The V end was cut by 3 bases, the J end by 2 bases, with 25 bases between.

The chain employs TRBV2 and TRBJ2-3; D ambiguous. V gave up 2 bases and J gave up 0 bases, with 9 bases separating them. The CDR3 has 15 amino acids. Germline V CDR1 and CDR2: SNHLY, FYNNEI. In DNA, the CDR3 is TGTGCCAGCAGTGAAACTACCTCCAGCACAGATACGCAGTATTTT. Translated, it gives CASSETTSSTDTQYF.

Many counts were recorded for this clonotype. The chain has TRBV5-1 and TRBJ2-1; a weak D match, TRBD1 (6 bases). Trimming stripped 0 bases from V and 3 bases from J, with 13 bases between. This CDR3 is built from 16 residues. The germline V gene encodes CDR1 SGHRS and CDR2 YFSETQ. In DNA form, the CDR3 reads TGCGCCAGCAGCTTGGGACAGGTCCAAGTCTACAATGAGCAGTTCTTC. Its translation is CASSLGQVQVYNEQFF.

The chain recombines TRBV5-1 with TRBJ2-3; TRBD1 matches 7 bases. The CDR3 consists of 14 residues. Germline trimming cut 2 bases from V and 4 bases from J; bases unmatched to any gene: 4. Germline CDR1 is SGHRS and CDR2 is YFSETQ. Here the CDR3 reads CASSFYRGADTQYF. CDR3 DNA sequence: TGCGCCAGCAGCTTCTACAGGGGCGCAGATACGCAGTATTTT.

This clonotype has only a few counts. DNA of the CDR3: TGTGCCAGCAGTGAAGCGCTCTTCGGACTCCGGCCCGACAATGAGCAGTTCTTC. Its protein product is CASSEALFGLRPDNEQFF. This chain connects TRBV6-1 to TRBJ2-1, with D perhaps matching TRBD2 (5 bases). CDR3 length equals 18 residues. Germline V gene lookup returns CDR1 MNHNS and CDR2 SASEGT. Trimming took off 0 bases at V and 5 bases at J, with 20 bases between the two ends.

The chain's CDR3 is CASSPRQGGYGYTF. The CDR3 bases are TGTGCCAGCAGCCCGCGACAGGGGGGCTATGGCTACACCTTC. The chain combines TRBV7-9 with TRBJ1-2; 9 bases are a match to TRBD1. This CDR3 has 14 amino acids. Germline values: CDR1 SEHNR, CDR2 FQNEAQ (reference sequence). V lost 5 bases to trimming and J lost 4 bases; unmatched junction nucleotides: 5.

The V call is TRBV4-2, the J call TRBJ2-3; the D is unclear. V lost 2 bases and J lost 2, with 5 bases in between. CDR1 is LGHNA, CDR2 YNFKEQ, per germline. The length of the CDR3 is 13 residues. CDR3: CASSQSPTDTQYF. The CDR3, as DNA: TGTGCCAGCAGCCAATCTCCCACAGATACGCAGTATTTT.

In its sample, this clonotype was seen many times. The chain has TRBV5-4 and TRBJ2-1; 9 positions agree with TRBD1. The germline CDR1 and CDR2 sequences are SGHNT and YYREEE (reference sequence). The CDR3 covers 15 residues. The V and J ends lost 4 bases and 5 bases, in that order; junction bases with no gene match: 7. The CDR3 region is CASSPGTGSNNEQFF. In DNA form, the CDR3 reads TGTGCCAGCAGCCCAGGGACAGGGAGTAACAATGAGCAGTTCTTC.